This passage covers 11 T cell receptor beta chains from one sample sequenced in a study of blood T cells in healthy people across ages. It was with a sample-barcoded 5' primer and a J-beta primer mix that a second PCR of about 7 to 12 cycles was run. TCRdb re-called the 5' RACE reads with MiXCR, one entry per CDR3 protein. The data contain 650,000 to 1,000,000 distinct CDR3 sequences, under 40% of them singletons. Sample: blood. All receptors come from a man aged 18 to 30 in good health.

This clonotype was recorded at least ten times. J is TRBJ1-2 and V is TRBV20-1; D is unresolved. Trimming took off 4 bases at V and 6 bases at J, with 15 bases between the two ends. Germline values: CDR1 DFQATT, CDR2 SNEGSKA (reference sequence). The CDR3 is made up of 13 amino acids. The CDR3 coding sequence is TGCAGTGCTACCACTGGACTAGAGGATGGCTACACCTTC. Translating gives CSATTGLEDGYTF.

CDR3 residues: CASTGIPKQSSYNSPLHF. CDR3 nucleotides: TGTGCCAGCACCGGAATCCCGAAACAGAGCTCCTATAATTCACCCCTCCACTTT. V is TRBV2 and J is TRBJ1-6; D is ambiguous. Germline CDR1 SNHLY, CDR2 FYNNEI. V lost 7 bases and J lost 0, with 19 bases in between. The CDR3 spans 18 residues.

In its sample, this clonotype was seen a few times. The gene calls are TRBV3-1 and TRBJ1-2, with TRBD1 identical over 8 bases. The trim removed 2 bases at V and 4 bases at J, leaving 6 bases unmatched. Germline V lookup: CDR1 LGHDT, CDR2 YNNKEL (reference sequence). This CDR3 comprises 15 residues. In DNA form, the CDR3 reads TGTGCCAGCAGCCAAAGGGACAGGCGCTTCTATGGCTACACCTTC. This codes for CASSQRDRRFYGYTF. The full variable domain, its missing parts supplied by reference TRBV3-1 and TRBJ1-2, is DTAVSQTPKYLVTQMGNDKSIKCEQNLGHDTMYWYKQDSKKFLKIMFSYNNKELIINETVPNRFSPKSPDKAHLNLHINSLELGDSAVYFCASSQRDRRFYGYTFGSGTRLTVV.

This clonotype was counted between two and nine times. V and J are TRBV6-2 or TRBV6-3 and TRBJ1-6; 8 bases agree with TRBD1. Trimming cost V 2 bases and J 9 bases; bases outside gene matches: 3. Germline CDR1 is MNHEY and CDR2 is SVGEGT. CDR3 length equals 14 residues. The CDR3 DNA reads as TGTGCCAGCAGTTACGCAGGGGGCGGTTCACCCCTCCACTTT. It translates to CASSYAGGGSPLHF.

Worth noting for this clonotype: The junction departs from the called germline gene at one end, perhaps through a read error. The chain has TRBV7-2 and TRBJ2-5; D possibly matches TRBD1 or TRBD2 (7 bases each). Germline V lookup: CDR1 SGHTA, CDR2 FQGNSA. This CDR3 comprises 15 residues. This CDR3 is CAGRLRGGIQETQYF. The CDR3 DNA is TGTGCCGGCAGACTCAGGGGGGGTATTCAAGAGACCCAGTACTTC.

The genes are TRBV12-3 or TRBV12-4 and TRBJ1-5; TRBD1 might be the D (5 bases). This CDR3 contains 14 residues. With 3 bases removed from V and 6 bases from J, the gap between germline ends came to 12 bases. This CDR3 reads CASSLGQGVQPQHF. CDR3 DNA sequence: TGTGCCAGCAGTTTGGGGCAGGGTGTTCAGCCCCAGCATTTT.

The genes are TRBV20-1 and TRBJ2-5, with TRBD2 matching over 15 bases. The CDR3 extends over 15 amino acids. Per germline, CDR1 DFQATT and CDR2 SNEGSKA (reference sequence). V shed 2 bases, J shed 11 bases, and the junction held 9 bases outside the gene matches. The CDR3 DNA reads as TGCAGTGCTAGAACGGGACTAGCGGGAGGCAATGAGCAGTACTTC. This encodes CSARTGLAGGNEQYF.

The chain couples TRBV2 to TRBJ2-3, with D possibly TRBD2 on 6 matching bases. Germline CDR1 SNHLY, CDR2 FYNNEI. CDR3 length: 17 amino acids. V shed 5 bases and J shed 1 base, with 19 bases lying between them. As DNA, the CDR3 is TGTGCCAGCAGTAGGGGAGTAGGGCGGGGTGGCACAGATACGCAGTATTTT. Translating it yields CASSRGVGRGGTDTQYF.

This clonotype turned up a few times. V is TRBV7-9 and J is TRBJ1-2; TRBD1 matches 8 bases. Trimming cost V 4 bases and J 7 bases; bases outside gene matches: 8. Germline values: CDR1 SEHNR, CDR2 FQNEAQ (reference sequence). The CDR3 totals 14 residues. CDR3 sequence (DNA): TGTGCCAGCAGCTCGGCTTCAGGGGGCGGTGGCTACACCTTC. It is translated as CASSSASGGGGYTF.

The chain joins TRBV12-3 or TRBV12-4 to TRBJ1-6; D unclear. The CDR3 runs 14 residues. Deletions cut 5 bases from V and 6 bases from J, with 11 bases between. CDR3 nucleotides: TGTGCCAGCAGTCCCGGGGTGCTTAATTCACCCCTCCACTTT. It is translated as CASSPGVLNSPLHF.

The chain employs TRBV28 and TRBJ2-7; 8 bases line up with TRBD2. CDR1 MDHEN and CDR2 SYDVKM come from the germline V gene. This CDR3 has 15 residues. The trim removed 2 bases at V and 4 bases at J, leaving 7 bases unmatched. This CDR3 is CASSLRASGFYEQYF. The CDR3 coding sequence is TGTGCCAGCAGTTTACGGGCTAGCGGGTTTTACGAGCAGTACTTC. Filled out from reference TRBV28 and TRBJ2-7, the complete variable domain reads DVKVTQSSRYLVKRTGEKVFLECVQDMDHENMFWYRQDPGLGLRLIYFSYDVKMKEKGDIPEGYSVSREKKERFSLILESASTNQTSMYLCASSLRASGFYEQYFGPGTRLTVT.